The source of this TCR beta chain is a study of cytomegalovirus exposure and HLA in healthy donors (dated by TCRdb to 2017 to 2019). Background on the whole study: An earlier analysis of roughly 630 of the donors reported roughly 270 Gb of sequence data and roughly 110 million unique TCR beta sequences from around 200 million T cells. An early release covering 500 to 750 HLA-typed donors comprised about 300 gigabases of sequencing data and around 85 million unique TCR sequences. Of the roughly 430 genotyped donors, about 80% fell in the genetic ancestry cluster associated with self-reported Caucasian donors. The study aimed to test whether cataloging public T cell receptors could reveal signatures of past pathogen exposure. Using immunosequencing, the study profiled T cell repertoires from 666 subjects and related those repertoires to cytomegalovirus serostatus. Besides the first cohort of some 670 subjects, a separate validation cohort made up of around 120 different subjects was used. High-throughput TCR immunosequencing, statistical association of individual TCRs with disease status, and machine learning were combined to predict cytomegalovirus infection status. A later analysis re-analyzed previously published TCR beta repertoires from hundreds of donors and added high-resolution HLA genotyping to study TCR occurrence patterns. In the later analysis, no new phenotypic data were used to find candidate immune exposures; instead, reliance was placed on TCR beta sequences and their occurrence across donors. To decide whether each TCR beta V gene segment behaved as functional or pseudogenic, an earlier analysis of some 570 of the donors relied on high-throughput TCR beta sequencing. Alongside the repertoire data, information on donor age, sex, ethnicity and CMV serostatus was compiled. In a later genetic analysis, genome-wide SNP genotypes for about three fifths of the roughly 670 donors were used, and that subset was treated as a discovery cohort. All discovery cohort repertoires had been generated on a single sequencing platform. HLA typing covered class I and class II loci at four-digit resolution. The number of typed donors differed by locus: about 620-640 for A, B, C, DRB1 and DQB1; 500 to 550 for DQA1; approximately 600 for DPA1; and some 450 for DPB1. Four or five DR-DQ haplotypes were handled as single units for association and clustering because linkage in the cohort was strong. Among a few hundred genotyped donors of the cohort, an average of around 240,000 unique TCR beta nucleotide sequences were sequenced per donor, around 20% of them non-productive.

The cohort comprised fewer than 750 healthy bone marrow donors. At the time of sampling, every cohort member was nominally healthy, though immune exposures that went unrecorded were likely present. The donor tested CMV seropositive, placing the donor among the roughly 270 seropositive members of the cohort. Every donor gave a peripheral blood sample, and the peripheral blood mononuclear cells from that sample were used for TCR beta sequencing. The Qiagen DNeasy Blood Extraction Kit was used to extract genomic DNA from the blood cell samples. Library construction relied on the immunoSEQ multiplex PCR assay. For the multiplex PCR, a mixture combining 60 forward primers for TCR Vbeta segments and 13 reverse primers for TCR Jbeta segments was used. The CDR3 region of rearranged TCR beta genes was amplified from genomic DNA with a multiplex PCR assay. The amplified TCR beta libraries were sequenced on the Illumina HiSeq System as 87-base-pair reads. Regarding the original processing steps: Across the roughly 670 repertoires, a later analysis counted about 81 million unique TCR beta chains, 9 million to 14 million of which were shared by at least two donors. Raw reads were error-corrected and collapsed into unique sequences by a nearest-neighbor algorithm in which closely related sequences were merged to remove PCR and sequencing errors. CDR3 sequences were aligned to IMGT reference sequences to assign V, D and J gene segments. For a sequence to be retained, a match of at least six nucleotides to both a V gene segment and a J gene segment was required. A rearrangement was called productive if the CDR3 had no stop codons and remained in frame with V and J, and every other rearrangement was called non-productive. Following IMGT convention, CDR3 was defined as the stretch from the second conserved V-encoded cysteine up to the conserved J-encoded phenylalanine. In an earlier analysis of around 600 of the donors, sequences lacking an unambiguous match to a single V gene segment were excluded. An earlier analysis of 500 to 700 of the donors classified V segments as functional when productive rearrangements were above 56.7% and as segregating when the standard deviation between donors was above 5%. To diagnose cytomegalovirus status from the catalog of TCR beta chain sequences, a statistical classification framework was built. In a later analysis, V and J genes were assigned by comparing TCR nucleotide sequences against IMGT/GENE-DB human TR gene sequences. The TCRdist pipeline was used in a later analysis to assign CDR3 sequences and most-parsimonious VDJ recombination scenarios. In a later analysis, each TCR beta chain was defined by its CDR3 amino acid sequence together with its V-gene family, and reads without a unique V-gene family were excluded. In a later analysis, fewer than 600 highly shared, low-generation-probability nucleotide sequences were removed to address suspected cross-contamination and a sequencing artifact. For each public chain, a later analysis derived a clonal expansion index from normalized ranks of inferred template counts within each repertoire. In a later analysis, generation probabilities were computed using a VDJ recombination model fitted to out-of-frame rearrangements, and the results were checked against IGoR. In a later analysis, TCR-TCR, TCR-HLA and TCR-CMV co-occurrence was scored with hypergeometric tests, and a repertoire-size bias correction was applied to TCR pairs. In a later analysis, false discovery rates were estimated by permuting HLA or CMV assignments 20 times. In a later analysis, co-occurring TCRs were grouped with DBSCAN, and TCRdist sequence similarity was added when clustering was performed within HLA-allele-positive subsets. Co-occurrence clustering excluded repertoires with fewer than 30,000 or more than 120,000 public chains, plus five with anomalous nucleotide sharing. TCRdb stores this immuneACCESS table with in-frame sequences only. Part of the clones is absent; in the studies checked, under half of the shortfall reflects unresolved V genes, and no reason is known for the rest. V and J calls and clone size are those listed in that table; D and trimming were worked out from the DNA. A total of 150,000 to 170,000 clones appear in this sample, around 79% of them only once. The top ten clones comprise 7.7% of the sample.

Remarks on this clone: The target of this receptor is not known. No quality values exist for individual bases; no much larger clone is one base distant.

Beyond this particular receptor, the publication reports: According to a later genetic analysis, donors in an Asian-associated ancestry cluster had fewer N-insertions in productive TCRs than the roughly 670-donor mean. Correlated functional status among segregating V segments might reflect linkage disequilibrium, but an unknown experimental factor could not be ruled out. A later analysis found that TCR association rates varied across HLA loci, with DRB1 alleles showing the most associated TCRs and HLA-C alleles the fewest. Cytomegalovirus status was reported to be diagnosed by the classifier with high specificity and sensitivity in both the original and validation cohorts. The presence/absence analyses assumed that sequencing depth was roughly uniform across donors, and that assumption may not be true. Because counts were too low, about 18 rarely observed V segments, including chromosome 9 orphons, were left out of the earlier analysis of approximately 580 of the donors. In this cohort, only TCR beta chains were sequenced, and detectable features were limited by the absence of alpha or paired-chain data. A later analysis reported that several top co-occurrence clusters appeared linked to parvovirus B19, influenza, CMV and Epstein-Barr virus. Most TCR sequences were seen in very few donors, while some public TCRs were found in many individuals. An association between a missense DCLRE1C variant and V-gene and J-gene trimming of TCR beta chains was found in a later genetic analysis and replicated in an independent cohort. A further reported finding was that TCR beta sequences accurately predicted the HLA-A and HLA-B alleles for most subjects in the first cohort. An earlier analysis of roughly 570 of the donors showed that most TCR beta V segments appeared in productive rearrangements either about 87% or about 30% of the time, which broadly matched IMGT annotations. The sequencing pipeline was judged likely to have produced a cluster of highly shared sequence variants as a technical artifact. The authors suggested that the approach could potentially be extended to other disease states and immunological phenotypes. The study gave a list of under 200 TCR beta chains associated with cytomegalovirus. Three of the identified cytomegalovirus-associated TCR beta chains were confirmed in vitro to be specific for cytomegalovirus antigens. In a later analysis, HLA-associated TCR beta chains were found to be more clonally expanded and to have lower generation probabilities than equally common non-associated chains. In a later analysis, around 17,000 TCR beta sequences were associated with specific HLA alleles at a false discovery rate of 0.05. When HLA alleles, especially DR and DQ, strongly co-occurred, attributing TCR associations to individual alleles was difficult. Some IMGT-functional V segments, including TRBV6-2 and TRBV6-3, could not be distinguished by the 87-base-pair reads and were therefore excluded. HLA typing was unavailable for some donors at each locus, so association tests used only the typed subset. According to a later analysis, most CMV-associated TCR beta chains appeared to be HLA-restricted, and the HLA associations seemed to be driven largely by CMV exposure. Immune exposure information for the cohort was limited to CMV serostatus.

Unmatched junction bases come to 6, with V trimmed by 3 bases and J by 4 bases. According to the germline V gene, CDR1 reads WSHSY and CDR2 reads SAAADI. The CDR3 contains 14 residues, cysteine and phenylalanine counted. The read is trimmed to its CDR3 DNA, 42 bases read in frame from base 1. The sequenced sample was PBMCs. The chain employs TRBV10-2 and TRBJ2-7; a stretch of 7 junction bases matches TRBD2. The sequence derives from a man aged 25 to 40 in good health and CMV-seropositive. The nucleotide sequence is TGCGCCAGCAGTGAATTTAGGGAGGGTTACGAGCAGTACTTC. It translates as CASSEFREGYEQYF.